This T cell receptor beta chain was captured by sequencing in a study of Graves' ophthalmopathy and Graves' hyperthyroidism. CAS ≥3, NOSPECS ≥4, moderate-to-severe activity and duration under 3 months marked donors with ophthalmopathy. Clinical symptoms and serum thyroxine were used for diagnosis; TRAb, thyroid ultrasound and orbital computed tomography were also relied on. There are a few counts of this clonotype. Antigen specificity is unknown. Broader study findings: The model predicted progression of ophthalmopathy with a sensitivity of roughly 70%, and its specificity was about 73%.

RNA transcripts served as template for amplifying TCR beta CDR3 sequences. HTBI primers primed a first-round RT-PCR, and a second-round multiplex PCR followed. Each CDR3 protein is one row after TCRdb ran MiXCR on the multiplex PCR reads. The repertoire includes around 600,000 distinct CDR3 sequences, under 50% of them detected once, and over 2.5% sits in the top ten. The V gene's germline CDR1 is LGHDT and CDR2 YNNKEL (reference sequence). Trimming took 0 bases from V and 3 from J, leaving 9 bases between them. The CDR3 contains 14 residues. V is TRBV3-1 and J is TRBJ2-7, with a possible D match to TRBD1 (6 bases). The specimen was peripheral blood. The TCR comes from an adult man with Graves' ophthalmopathy. CDR3 coding DNA: TGTGCCAGCAGCCAAGATCAGGGGAACTACGAGCAGTACTTC. Its protein product is CASSQDQGNYEQYF.